These T cell receptor beta chains were read from a single sample in a study of blood T cell repertoires in COVID-19. Sequenced by immunoSEQ multiplex PCR; TCRdb stores in-frame clones only, minus some. The sample includes some 71,000 clones, more than 65% of them seen just once. Sequencing was performed on peripheral blood. The receptor source for this set is a woman aged 50 to 60 with acute or convalescent COVID-19. Both conserved end residues are trimmed from each CDR3.

v_gene	len	j_gene	CDR3aa
TRBV7-3	14	TRBJ2-1	ASSLMVGAGYNEQF
TRBV6-5	12	TRBJ1-4	ASSPDRTNEKLF
TRBV5-5	13	TRBJ2-1	ASSLDQGNGNEQF
TRBV19	11	TRBJ2-7	ASGRTVSYEQY
TRBV6-5	12	TRBJ1-5	ASRPRQGWQPQH
TRBV5-1	12	TRBJ2-7	ASSWGGTSYEQY
TRBV6-5	13	TRBJ2-7	ASSRRDRGSYEQY
TRBV28	12	TRBJ1-1	ASREQGANTEAF
TRBV28	11	TRBJ2-3	ASSSPSTDTQY
TRBV30	11	TRBJ1-2	AWSLGVSSGYT
TRBV6-2/TRBV6-3	14	TRBJ2-2	ASSFGQYSNTGELF
TRBV5-1	12	TRBJ2-7	ASSLESPRYEQY
TRBV27	16	TRBJ1-2	ASSLGPGQGGPDRGYT
TRBV7-8	11	TRBJ1-2	ASSLGQTYGYT
TRBV7-2	12	TRBJ1-6	ASSFRVRGSPLH
TRBV7-9	13	TRBJ1-1	ASRSRDRLNTEAF
TRBV27	14	TRBJ2-2	ASNPRGTVNTGELF
TRBV28	14	TRBJ1-1	ASSLIGEGWNTEAF
TRBV28	12	TRBJ2-3	ASSFTINTDTQY
TRBV24-1	11	TRBJ1-2	ATSDVQGYGYT
TRBV10-3	11	TRBJ2-5	AISEYREETQY
TRBV27	11	TRBJ1-1	ASSSFWGAEAF
TRBV9	15	TRBJ2-7	ASSVGKRRDRTYEQY
TRBV28	12	TRBJ1-4	ASSLRGANEKLF
TRBV3-1/TRBV3-2	12	TRBJ1-4	ASSQRGLEEKLF
TRBV19	14	TRBJ2-3	ASSIGAGEGTDTQY
TRBV5-6	12	TRBJ2-7	ASSLGGPVYEQY